This TCR beta chain was profiled in a study of cytomegalovirus exposure and HLA in healthy donors. Study-wide background: As an earlier analysis found, 150 million to 200 million T cells yielded approximately 110 million unique TCR beta sequences.

The primer mix had 60 Vbeta and 13 Jbeta primers. Generated by immunoSEQ multiplex PCR, the TCRdb table keeps only in-frame clones and is missing some. The data hold 81,000 or so clones, with around four fifths observed a single time. Trimming took 6 bases from V and 4 from J, leaving 21 bases between them. This CDR3 comprises 16 residues. Germline-derived CDR1 and CDR2 are MDHEN and SYDVKM. The study's findings and limits: In a later analysis, TCR beta V- and J-gene trimming was associated with a missense DCLRE1C variant. Differences between HLA loci emerged in a later analysis of TCR association rates, with DRB1 most and HLA-C fewest. Researchers left out some V segments, among them TRBV6-2 and TRBV6-3, as indistinguishable.

On this clone itself: Antigen specificity is unknown.

The sample was PBMCs. The chain combines TRBV28 with TRBJ1-2; D not resolved. This TCR came from a man in his fifties in good health and CMV-seropositive. The CDR3 DNA is TGTGCCAGCAGGCCGGCCGAGGGTCAGGTCAGCTATGGCTACACCTTC. It translates to CASRPAEGQVSYGYTF.